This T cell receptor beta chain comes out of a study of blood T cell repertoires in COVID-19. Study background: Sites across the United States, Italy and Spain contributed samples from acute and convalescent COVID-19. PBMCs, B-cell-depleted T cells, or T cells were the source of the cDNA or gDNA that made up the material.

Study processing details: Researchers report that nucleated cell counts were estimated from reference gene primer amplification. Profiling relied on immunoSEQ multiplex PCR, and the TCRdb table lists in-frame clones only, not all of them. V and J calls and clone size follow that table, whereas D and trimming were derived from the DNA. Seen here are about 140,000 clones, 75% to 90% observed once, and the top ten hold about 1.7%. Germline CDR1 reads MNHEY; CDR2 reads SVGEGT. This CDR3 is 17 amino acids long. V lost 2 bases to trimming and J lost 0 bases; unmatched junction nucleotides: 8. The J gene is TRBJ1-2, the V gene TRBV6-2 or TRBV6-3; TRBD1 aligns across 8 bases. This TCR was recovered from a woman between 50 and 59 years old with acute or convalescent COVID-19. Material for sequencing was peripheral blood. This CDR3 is CASSYVPGQGANYGYTF. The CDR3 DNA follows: TGTGCCAGCAGTTACGTCCCCGGACAGGGAGCTAACTATGGCTACACCTTC.